Presented here are 20 T cell receptor beta chains from one specimen sequenced in a study of response to subunit inactivated influenza vaccine. TCRdb fed the RT-PCR reads into MiXCR, producing one record per CDR3 protein. This sample has around 190,000 distinct CDR3 sequences, with around 14% found just once. The sample in question was CD8+ T cells sorted from PBMCs, obtained approximately 5 days after vaccination. These receptors were taken from a man aged 45 to 65 who received an inactivated influenza vaccine.

In its sample, this clonotype was seen many times. The V and J genes are TRBV29-1 and TRBJ2-1; 7 bases fit TRBD2. Germline V gives CDR1 SQVTM, CDR2 ANQGSEA. The CDR3 spans 15 residues. V shed 4 bases and J 4 bases; nucleotides not matched to a gene: 10. DNA of the CDR3: TGCAGCGTTGCGGGGGGAGCCCCGGGGTACAATGAGCAGTTCTTC. It is translated as CSVAGGAPGYNEQFF.

This rearrangement joins TRBV9 to TRBJ2-7, with D possibly being TRBD1 or TRBD2 (6 bases each). The germline V and J ends were trimmed by 0 bases and 2 bases, with 9 bases remaining between them. Germline V CDR1 and CDR2: SGDLS, YYNGEE. This CDR3 is built from 14 residues. The CDR3 nucleotides read TGTGCCAGCAGCGTAGGGGGGGCGCCCTACGAGCAGTACTTC. It translates to CASSVGGAPYEQYF.

The chain joins TRBV5-1 to TRBJ2-5; 12 bases map to TRBD2. Germline V CDR1 and CDR2: SGHRS, YFSETQ. After removal of 0 bases from V and 5 bases from J, the junction contained 5 bases not matched to a gene. The CDR3 covers 16 residues. CDR3 region: CASSLDGTSGRETQYF. For the CDR3, the DNA is TGCGCCAGCAGCTTGGATGGGACTAGCGGGCGGGAGACCCAGTACTTC.

This clonotype occurred many times. This chain uses TRBV4-3 with TRBJ2-1, with D possibly matching TRBD2 (5 bases). V lost 6 bases and J lost 8, with 26 bases in between. The V gene's germline CDR1 is LGHNA and CDR2 YSLEER. The CDR3 has 17 residues. The CDR3 region has the DNA TGCGCCAGCAGTGTAGTCGCGACTACCTATAGTTTCGATGAGCAGTTCTTC. It translates to CASSVVATTYSFDEQFF.

This clonotype occurred many times. The chain couples TRBV7-9 to TRBJ2-7, with 8 bases aligning to TRBD1. The junction had 9 bases not matched to a gene; V was cut back by 1 base and J by 1 base. Germline V gene sequence: CDR1 SEHNR, CDR2 FQNEAQ (reference sequence). The CDR3 sequence is 17 residues long. CDR3: CASSLVGGDRTSYEQYF. CDR3 DNA: TGTGCCAGCAGCTTAGTAGGAGGGGACAGGACATCCTACGAGCAGTACTTC. Combining the CDR3 with reference TRBV7-9 and TRBJ2-7 gives the whole variable domain DTGVSQNPRHKITKRGQNVTFRCDPISEHNRLYWYRQTLGQGPEFLTYFQNEAQLEKSRLLSDRFSAERPKGSFSTLEIQRTEQGDSAMYLCASSLVGGDRTSYEQYFGPGTRLTVT.

The sample holds a few counts of this clonotype. This chain connects TRBV9 to TRBJ2-5; TRBD2 might be the D (7 bases). V was cut by 4 bases and J by 5 bases, with 15 bases left in between. The length of the CDR3 is 14 residues. Germline CDR1 SGDLS, CDR2 YYNGEE. CDR3: CASSPGGGGETQYF. CDR3 coding DNA: TGTGCCAGCAGCCCCGGCGGGGGCGGGGAGACCCAGTACTTC.

At least ten counts were recorded for this clonotype. The CDR3 loop is CATSRGDFQETQYF. DNA for the CDR3: TGTGCCACCAGCAGAGGGGACTTCCAAGAGACCCAGTACTTC. The V gene is TRBV15, the J gene TRBJ2-5; D possibly corresponds to TRBD2 (6 bases). The germline V gene has CDR1 LNHNV and CDR2 YYDKDF (reference sequence). The V and J ends lost 1 base and 1 base respectively, with 7 bases between them. The CDR3 sequence is 14 residues long.

This chain's CDR3 is CASSLVVPQETQYF. The CDR3 DNA follows: TGTGCCAGCAGCTTAGTGGTACCCCAAGAGACCCAGTACTTC. The chain uses TRBV7-2 and TRBJ2-5; D remains unclear. CDR1 SGHTA and CDR2 FQGNSA come from the germline V gene. V lost 1 base, J lost 1 base, and 7 bases lay in between. The CDR3 consists of 14 residues.

This clonotype was recorded many times. The chain recombines TRBV12-3 or TRBV12-4 with TRBJ2-7; D remains unclear. CDR3 size: 13 residues. Trimming stripped 4 bases from V and 1 base from J, with 8 bases between. CDR3 protein: CASSSPESYEQYF. CDR3 bases: TGTGCCAGCAGTTCACCAGAGTCCTACGAGCAGTACTTC.

The chain recombines TRBV7-8 with TRBJ2-3, with D maybe TRBD2 (5 bases). The CDR3 spans 14 residues. Germline CDR1 SGHVS, CDR2 FQNEAQ. The germline V and J ends were trimmed by 5 bases and 5 bases, with 14 bases remaining between them. CDR3 coding DNA: TGTGCCAGCAGCACAGCAGTCCGGGGAGATACGCAGTATTTT. Translation: CASSTAVRGDTQYF.

This clonotype has ten or more counts. The chain employs TRBV11-2 and TRBJ2-1; 8 bases line up with TRBD2. The CDR3 has 18 amino acids. Trimming removed 6 bases from V and 0 bases from J; junction bases left unmatched: 13. Germline V gene sequence: CDR1 SGHAT, CDR2 FQNNGV. This CDR3 reads CASRPGLGYGSSYNEQFF. The CDR3 nucleotides are TGTGCCAGCAGGCCGGGACTAGGGTATGGAAGCTCCTACAATGAGCAGTTCTTC.

The chain links TRBV2 to TRBJ1-5, with D uncertain. Germline CDR1 and CDR2: SNHLY and FYNNEI. V lost 6 bases to trimming and J lost 4 bases, with 16 bases between them. The CDR3 has 15 amino acids. The CDR3 bases are TGTGCCAGCAGGGATAACAGTGGAGGGAATCAGCCCCAGCATTTT. Translating it yields CASRDNSGGNQPQHF.

The V and J genes are TRBV6-2 or TRBV6-3 and TRBJ2-5, with D perhaps given as TRBD1 or TRBD2 (7 bases each). CDR3 size: 16 residues. Trimming removed 7 bases from V and 5 bases from J, with 23 bases in between. CDR1 MNHEY and CDR2 SVGEGT come from the germline V gene. The CDR3 is CASIGGDRFFRETQYF. In DNA form, the CDR3 reads TGTGCCAGCATAGGGGGGGACAGATTCTTTCGGGAGACCCAGTACTTC.

This clonotype was seen a handful of times. The genes are TRBV11-2 and TRBJ1-1, with a possible D match to TRBD1 (6 bases). This CDR3 is 13 amino acids long. Germline V gene lookup returns CDR1 SGHAT and CDR2 FQNNGV. V was trimmed by 10 bases and J by 4 bases, leaving 16 bases between them. The DNA for the CDR3 is TGTGCCACCAGAGTTGGGGGGGCCACTGAAGCTTTCTTT. Translation gives CATRVGGATEAFF.

This chain joins TRBV12-3 or TRBV12-4 and TRBJ1-2; TRBD1 might be the D (5 bases). V was trimmed by 4 bases and J by 3 bases, leaving 9 bases between them. The CDR3 runs to 13 residues. Here the CDR3 DNA reads TGTGCCAGCAGTTGGGGCAGGGACTATGGCTACACCTTC. The encoded protein is CASSWGRDYGYTF.

The rearrangement joins TRBV27 to TRBJ2-4, with 10 bases matching TRBD2. The V gene end was trimmed by 5 bases and the J gene end by 0 bases; junction bases not matched to a gene: 10. CDR1 and CDR2 from the germline V gene are MNHEY and SMNVEV (reference sequence). The CDR3 consists of 18 residues. The chain's CDR3 is CASSRTSGGPLAKNIQYF. CDR3 sequence (DNA): TGTGCCAGCAGTCGGACTAGCGGAGGACCCCTAGCCAAAAACATTCAGTACTTC.

The chain carries TRBV6-1 and TRBJ2-1; possibly TRBD2 for D (6 bases). Trimming shortened V by 11 bases and J by 5 bases, and 16 bases separated the two germline ends. Per germline, CDR1 MNHNS and CDR2 SASEGT. The CDR3 runs to 13 residues. The CDR3 nucleotides are TGTGCCTCCGGGGGAGGACTGCACAATGAGCAGTTCTTC. Translating gives CASGGGLHNEQFF.

This clonotype was counted between two and nine times. The chain joins TRBV4-3 to TRBJ2-7; TRBD1 aligns across 8 bases. This CDR3 has 18 amino acids. V gave up 0 bases and J gave up 4 bases; unmatched junction bases: 14. CDR1 is LGHNA and CDR2 is YSLEER in the germline V gene. The CDR3 reads CASSQERGLGRGRYEQYF. CDR3 nucleotide sequence: TGCGCCAGCAGCCAAGAAAGGGGGCTTGGCAGGGGGCGTTACGAGCAGTACTTC.

This clonotype was observed a handful of times. This rearrangement joins TRBV19 to TRBJ2-7, with D possibly being TRBD2 (6 bases). The germline V gene encodes CDR1 LNHDA and CDR2 SQIVND (reference sequence). Trimming stripped 7 bases from V and 2 bases from J, with 18 bases between. CDR3 size: 15 residues. CDR3: CASKLTGTGAYEQYF. In nucleotides, the CDR3 is TGTGCCAGTAAACTCACCGGGACGGGGGCCTACGAGCAGTACTTC.

The rearrangement links TRBV7-9 to TRBJ1-5; D remains ambiguous. With 6 bases removed from V and 7 bases from J, the gap between germline ends came to 10 bases. The length of the CDR3 is 12 residues. Germline CDR1 and CDR2: SEHNR and FQNEAQ (reference sequence). In DNA, the CDR3 is TGTGCCAGCAGTCCGACAAACCAGCCCCAGCATTTT. This encodes CASSPTNQPQHF. Full variable domain (outside the CDR3, taken from reference TRBV7-9 and TRBJ1-5): DTGVSQNPRHKITKRGQNVTFRCDPISEHNRLYWYRQTLGQGPEFLTYFQNEAQLEKSRLLSDRFSAERPKGSFSTLEIQRTEQGDSAMYLCASSPTNQPQHFGDGTRLSIL.